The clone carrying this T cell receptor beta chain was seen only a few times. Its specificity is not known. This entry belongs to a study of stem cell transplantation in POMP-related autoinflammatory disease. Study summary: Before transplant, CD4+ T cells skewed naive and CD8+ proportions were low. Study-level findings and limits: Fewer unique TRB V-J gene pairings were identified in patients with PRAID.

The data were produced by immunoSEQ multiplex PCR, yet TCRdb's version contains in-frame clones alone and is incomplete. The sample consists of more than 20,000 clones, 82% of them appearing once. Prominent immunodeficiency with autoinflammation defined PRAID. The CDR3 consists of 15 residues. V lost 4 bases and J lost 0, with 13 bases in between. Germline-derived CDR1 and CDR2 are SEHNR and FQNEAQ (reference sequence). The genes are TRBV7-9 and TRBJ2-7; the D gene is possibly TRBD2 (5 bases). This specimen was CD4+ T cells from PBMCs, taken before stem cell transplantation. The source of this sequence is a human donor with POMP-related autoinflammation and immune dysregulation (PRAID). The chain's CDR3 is CASSSAKDYSYEQYF. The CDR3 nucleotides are TGTGCCAGCAGCTCCGCCAAAGACTACTCCTACGAGCAGTACTTC.